This passage covers 25 T cell receptor beta chains from one sample sequenced in a study of breast tumors, draining lymph nodes, adjacent tissues. MiXCR, applied by TCRdb to the multiplex PCR reads, yields one record per CDR3 protein. The table includes tens of thousands of distinct CDR3 sequences, approximately 60% detected once. Input material: tumor-adjacent breast tissue. Source of these receptors: a female donor with breast cancer. Some clones in this sample may be carry-over from other donors' samples.

The rearrangement links TRBV14 to TRBJ1-4; possible D gene TRBD1, 6 bases. The CDR3 is 14 residues long. The V gene's germline CDR1 is SGHDN and CDR2 FVKESK. The V gene lost 1 base and the J gene lost 10 bases, with 13 bases spanning the gap. CDR3 amino acids: CASSQGGGLAKLFF. Written as DNA, the CDR3 is TGTGCCAGCAGCCAAGGAGGGGGACTGGCAAAACTGTTTTTT.

This clonotype is deemed large (0.1 to 1%). The chain recombines TRBV29-1 with TRBJ1-2, with D maybe TRBD1 (5 bases). The CDR3 is 14 residues long. V was trimmed by 1 base and J by 3 bases, leaving 12 bases between them. Germline V lookup: CDR1 SQVTM, CDR2 ANQGSEA. CDR3 coding DNA: TGCAGCGTTGAAGTTTGGGACGGCGACTATGGCTACACCTTC. It translates to CSVEVWDGDYGYTF.

V usage is TRBV28 and J usage is TRBJ2-7; 10 bases agree with TRBD1. Germline CDR1 and CDR2: MDHEN and SYDVKM. The CDR3 runs to 14 residues. The CDR3 here is CARDPGQGSYEQYF. The CDR3 region has the DNA TGTGCTAGAGATCCGGGACAGGGGTCCTACGAGCAGTACTTC.

This clonotype was counted between two and nine times. This rearrangement joins TRBV12-3 or TRBV12-4 to TRBJ1-3; D is unclear. The length of the CDR3 is 15 residues. V was shortened by 0 bases and J by 2 bases, with 8 bases between the two germline ends. The CDR3 region is CASSLAGGAGNTIYF. Written as DNA, the CDR3 is TGTGCCAGCAGTTTAGCAGGTGGTGCTGGAAACACCATATATTTT.

The rearrangement joins TRBV7-3 to TRBJ2-1; D assignment may be TRBD1 or TRBD2 (5 bases each). The V gene's germline CDR1 is SGHTA and CDR2 FQGTGA. The CDR3 has 17 amino acids. Trimming took off 5 bases at V and 0 bases at J, with 17 bases between the two ends. The CDR3 loop is CASSAYPGTNSYNEQFF. As DNA, the CDR3 is TGTGCCAGCAGCGCCTACCCCGGGACCAACTCCTACAATGAGCAGTTCTTC.

The chain combines TRBV12-3 or TRBV12-4 with TRBJ1-6; D may be TRBD1 (6 bases). The CDR3 sequence is 17 residues long. Trimming took off 4 bases at V and 9 bases at J, with 22 bases between the two ends. The CDR3 DNA reads as TGTGCCAGCAGTTCCGAGGGGGGCGGGGGAGAAGGTTCACCCCTCCACTTT. Its translation is CASSSEGGGGEGSPLHF.

The chain recombines TRBV10-3 with TRBJ1-4; possibly TRBD1 for D (5 bases). CDR1 ENHRY and CDR2 SYGVKD come from the germline V gene. The CDR3 is made up of 14 amino acids. V was cut by 0 bases and J by 9 bases, with 11 bases left in between. The CDR3 sequence: CAISESEQAKKLFF. The CDR3 DNA reads as TGTGCCATCAGTGAGTCGGAACAGGCTAAAAAACTGTTTTTT.

J is TRBJ2-1 and V is TRBV19; no clear D. The germline V gene encodes CDR1 LNHDA and CDR2 SQIVND (reference sequence). V lost 11 bases, J lost 9 bases, and 5 bases lay in between. CDR3 length equals 8 residues. The CDR3 region is CAVGEQFF. The CDR3 DNA is TGTGCCGTGGGTGAGCAGTTCTTC.

This clonotype is categorized as medium-sized. The chain is built from TRBV7-8 and TRBJ2-1, with TRBD1 as a possible D gene (5 bases). Germline V gives CDR1 SGHVS, CDR2 FQNEAQ. The V gene lost 3 bases and the J gene lost 4 bases, with 7 bases spanning the gap. The CDR3 is 13 amino acids. CDR3 in DNA: TGTGCCAGCAGCTTTCAGGGTTACAATGAGCAGTTCTTC. Its translation: CASSFQGYNEQFF.

The chain recombines TRBV14 with TRBJ2-7, with TRBD2 as a possible D gene (6 bases). This CDR3 region has 15 residues. V was shortened by 0 bases and J by 0 bases, with 9 bases between the two germline ends. The germline CDR1 and CDR2 sequences are SGHDN and FVKESK. The CDR3 region is CASSQDWGDSYEQYF. In nucleotides, the CDR3 is TGTGCCAGCAGCCAAGATTGGGGGGACTCCTACGAGCAGTACTTC.

Only one count was recorded for this clonotype. This chain connects TRBV7-9 to TRBJ2-1; 10 bases are shared with TRBD2. Trimming took 3 bases from V and 2 from J; bases not matched to a gene: 16. CDR1 and CDR2 from the germline V gene are SEHNR and FQNEAQ (reference sequence). The CDR3 is 20 amino acids. CDR3 nucleotide sequence: TGTGCCAGCAGCTTGAACCCGGGCGGGACTAGCGCCTCACCCTACAATGAGCAGTTCTTC. It is translated as CASSLNPGGTSASPYNEQFF.

A few counts support this clonotype. One junction end disagrees with the germline gene, perhaps due to a read error. The chain joins TRBV7-9 to TRBJ1-2; tentative D call: TRBD1 (6 bases). Germline loops: CDR1 SEHNR, CDR2 FQNEAQ (reference sequence). This CDR3 is built from 19 residues. This CDR3 reads CASSLLSRDTIIRPYGYSF. The CDR3 nucleotides read TGTGCCAGCAGCCTACTTTCCCGGGACACGATCATTCGGCCTTATGGCTACTCCTTC. Filled out from reference TRBV7-9 and TRBJ1-2, the complete variable domain reads DTGVSQNPRHKITKRGQNVTFRCDPISEHNRLYWYRQTLGQGPEFLTYFQNEAQLEKSRLLSDRFSAERPKGSFSTLEIQRTEQGDSAMYLCASSLLSRDTIIRPYGYSFGSGTRLTVV.

This clonotype is judged medium-sized. The chain recombines TRBV5-8 with TRBJ1-2; D uncertain. V shed 5 bases and J shed 4 bases, with 18 bases lying between them. Germline-derived CDR1 and CDR2 are SGHTS and YDEGEE. The CDR3 is made up of 15 amino acids. CDR3 sequence (DNA): TGTGCCAGCAGACCCTACGGCACAGCCGGCTATGGCTACACCTTC. Translating it yields CASRPYGTAGYGYTF.

The chain uses TRBV19 and TRBJ2-2, with D tentatively TRBD1 (6 bases). There are 14 residues in the CDR3. V was cut by 8 bases and J by 4 bases, with 14 bases left in between. Germline V gene sequence: CDR1 LNHDA, CDR2 SQIVND (reference sequence). As DNA, the CDR3 is TGTGCCAGTCGTGAAGGGGGTAGCACCGGGGAGCTGTTTTTT. Residues: CASREGGSTGELFF.

This clonotype appeared many times. The chain joins TRBV5-1 to TRBJ2-5; possibly TRBD1 for D (6 bases). CDR3 length equals 14 residues. Germline CDR1 is SGHRS and CDR2 is YFSETQ. The V end lost 0 bases, the J end lost 8 bases, and 14 bases lay between the germline ends. CDR3 bases: TGCGCCAGCAGCTTGGAAGGCAGGGGTGACACCCAGTACTTC. Amino acids: CASSLEGRGDTQYF.

A few counts support this clonotype. The V call is TRBV20-1, the J call TRBJ2-1; 12 bases are shared with TRBD2. Germline loops: CDR1 DFQATT, CDR2 SNEGSKA (reference sequence). V was clipped by 0 bases and J by 6 bases; unmatched bases: 9. The CDR3 extends over 17 amino acids. The CDR3 bases are TGCAGTGCTAGAGATACGCTAGCGGGAGGGCCCGGCAATGAGCAGTTCTTC. It is translated as CSARDTLAGGPGNEQFF.

The rearrangement joins TRBV10-3 to TRBJ1-2; D is uncertain. Trimming took off 0 bases at V and 8 bases at J, with 4 bases between the two ends. The CDR3 is made up of 11 amino acids. Per germline, CDR1 ENHRY and CDR2 SYGVKD. The CDR3 DNA reads as TGTGCCATCAGTGAGTCGGAGGGCTACACCTTC. This gives the protein CAISESEGYTF.

This clonotype has at least ten counts. The CDR3 loop is CASSARGGVYNEQFF. The CDR3 coding sequence is TGTGCCAGCAGCGCCCGCGGGGGGGTCTACAATGAGCAGTTCTTC. The gene calls are TRBV9 and TRBJ2-1; TRBD2 matches at 9 bases. From germline, CDR1 is SGDLS and CDR2 YYNGEE. Trimming cost V 3 bases and J 3 bases; bases outside gene matches: 4. This CDR3 has 15 amino acids.

At least ten counts were recorded for this clonotype. The chain is built from TRBV20-1 and TRBJ2-5; D unclear. Deletions cut 5 bases from V and 0 bases from J, with 4 bases between. Germline V gene lookup returns CDR1 DFQATT and CDR2 SNEGSKA (reference sequence). This CDR3 is 11 amino acids long. The CDR3 DNA is TGCAGTGCTCAACACCAAGAGACCCAGTACTTC. Translation gives CSAQHQETQYF.

The chain employs TRBV5-4 and TRBJ1-6, with D uncertain. V was shortened by 2 bases and J by 8 bases, with 8 bases between the two germline ends. This CDR3 is built from 13 residues. Germline V CDR1 and CDR2: SGHNT, YYREEE (reference sequence). For the CDR3, the DNA is TGTGCCAGCAGCTTAAGGGAGGATTCACCCCTCCACTTT. This sequence encodes CASSLREDSPLHF.

By proportion, this clonotype is medium-sized (0.01 to 0.1%). V usage is TRBV9 and J usage is TRBJ1-3; TRBD1 matches 9 bases. With V trimmed by 4 bases and J by 1 base, 6 bases remained unmatched. The CDR3 loop spans 16 amino acids. In germline, CDR1 is SGDLS, CDR2 YYNGEE. CDR3 in DNA: TGTGCCAGCAGCCTCGGACAGGGGATATCTGGAAACACCATATATTTT. As protein: CASSLGQGISGNTIYF.

In its sample, this clonotype is medium-sized. The gene calls are TRBV10-1 and TRBJ2-1; 9 positions agree with TRBD2. V lost 4 bases to trimming and J lost 6 bases; unmatched junction nucleotides: 1. In germline, CDR1 is WNHNN, CDR2 SYGVQD (reference sequence). This CDR3 contains 13 residues. CDR3: CASSALAGNEQFF. Written as DNA, the CDR3 is TGCGCCAGCAGTGCACTAGCGGGCAATGAGCAGTTCTTC.

V and J are TRBV15 and TRBJ2-7; 10 bases agree with TRBD1. This CDR3 has 15 amino acids. V lost 5 bases to trimming and J lost 1 base; unmatched junction nucleotides: 5. The germline V gene has CDR1 LNHNV and CDR2 YYDKDF (reference sequence). CDR3 coding DNA: TGTGCCACCAGCTGGGACAGGGGAGGGTCCTACGAGCAGTACTTC. Its protein is CATSWDRGGSYEQYF.

This rearrangement joins TRBV7-9 to TRBJ2-2; D not certain. CDR1 and CDR2 from the germline V gene are SEHNR and FQNEAQ (reference sequence). Trimming took 4 bases from V and 0 from J, leaving 9 bases between them. This CDR3 contains 15 residues. CDR3 protein: CASSSTTANTGELFF. The CDR3 DNA reads TGTGCCAGCAGCTCAACAACAGCGAACACCGGGGAGCTGTTTTTT.

A single count supports this clonotype. The genes are TRBV7-2 and TRBJ2-5; D possibly corresponds to TRBD2 (6 bases). Per germline, CDR1 SGHTA and CDR2 FQGNSA. Trimming cost V 0 bases and J 3 bases, with 11 bases left between them. This CDR3 has 15 residues. The CDR3 DNA reads TGTGCCAGCAGCTTAGCCCCGGGGGAGGAAGAGACCCAGTACTTC. Amino acids: CASSLAPGEEETQYF.